Each of the 10 T cell receptor beta chains below was sequenced from the same sample in a study of T cell responses to AZD1222 COVID-19 vaccine. The protocol was immunoSEQ multiplex PCR, while the TCRdb copy is restricted to in-frame clones and leaves out a portion. The sample lists over 75,000 clones; 75% to 90% were seen once. The sequences come from peripheral blood, collected on day 0 of AZD1222 vaccination. Receptors were obtained from an adult in good health.

The chain uses TRBV5-1 and TRBJ2-4; no firm D call. Germline CDR1 and CDR2: SGHRS and YFSETQ. The CDR3 extends over 14 amino acids. V was pared by 4 bases and J by 8 bases, with 16 bases between. CDR3 amino acids: CASSTSTLRDIQYF. In DNA form, the CDR3 reads TGCGCCAGCAGCACCTCGACACTTAGGGACATTCAGTACTTC.

V usage is TRBV5-4 and J usage is TRBJ2-3; tentative D call: TRBD1 (6 bases). Germline CDR1 reads SGHNT; CDR2 reads YYREEE (reference sequence). The CDR3 has 15 residues. Trimming pared 3 bases from V and 1 base from J, leaving 12 bases between. Written as DNA, the CDR3 is TGTGCCAGCAGCTCCAGGGGTGCCCGCACAGATACGCAGTATTTT. Encoded protein: CASSSRGARTDTQYF.

The chain joins TRBV18 to TRBJ2-1, with 10 bases lining up with TRBD2. From germline, CDR1 is KGHSH and CDR2 LQKENI. The trim removed 6 bases at V and 8 bases at J, leaving 10 bases unmatched. The CDR3 has 15 amino acids. The CDR3: CASSHRLAGRDEQFF. DNA of the CDR3: TGTGCCAGCTCCCATCGACTAGCGGGTCGGGATGAGCAGTTCTTC.

The CDR3, as DNA: TGCGCCACCCCCCAACCCGACAGGGGGCCTCAGCCCCAGCATTTT. Residues: CATPQPDRGPQPQHF. V gene TRBV4-1 combines with J gene TRBJ1-5, with TRBD1 identical over 10 bases. Trimming at V came to 10 bases and at J to 6 bases, leaving 12 bases not matched to a gene. The germline CDR1 and CDR2 sequences are MGHRA and YSYEKL. This CDR3 has 15 amino acids.

The chain joins TRBV24-1 to TRBJ1-2, with a weak D call TRBD1 (6 bases). The V end lost 2 bases, the J end lost 4 bases, and 19 bases lay between the germline ends. Germline CDR1 KGHDR, CDR2 SFDVKD. The length of the CDR3 is 17 residues. CDR3: CATSDSGTGNLVYGYTF. CDR3 sequence (DNA): TGTGCCACCAGTGATTCTGGTACAGGGAACTTAGTCTATGGCTACACCTTC.

The V and J genes are TRBV21-1 and TRBJ2-4. TRBV21-1 represents a pseudogene. The CDR3 consists of 17 residues. Here the CDR3 DNA reads TGTGCCAGCAGCAAAGCAATAGGGCGACTAGCCAAAAACATTCAGTACTTC. Translating gives CASSKAIGRLAKNIQYF.

The chain recombines TRBV30 with TRBJ2-1; D is ambiguous. The CDR3 is 14 residues long. The ends were cut back, 0 bases at V and 12 bases at J, with 18 bases in the middle. CDR1 is GTSNPN, CDR2 SVGIG, per germline (reference sequence). The CDR3 loop is CAWSVSGYPKVQFF. The CDR3 bases are TGTGCCTGGAGTGTATCGGGCTATCCTAAGGTGCAGTTCTTC.

V usage is TRBV5-1 and J usage is TRBJ1-1, with D tentatively TRBD1 (5 bases). This CDR3 has 14 amino acids. Trimming took 7 bases from V and 1 from J, leaving 14 bases between them. CDR1 is SGHRS, CDR2 YFSETQ, per germline. This CDR3 reads CASGLGDRNTEAFF. The CDR3 DNA reads as TGCGCCAGCGGATTGGGGGACCGGAACACTGAAGCTTTCTTT.

The genes are TRBV7-9 and TRBJ2-7; 8 bases are shared with TRBD1. With 3 bases clipped from V and 1 base from J, the junction kept 11 bases outside the gene matches. Germline values: CDR1 SEHNR, CDR2 FQNEAQ (reference sequence). CDR3 size: 17 residues. CDR3 region: CASSFPADRAASYEQYF. For the CDR3, the DNA is TGTGCCAGCAGCTTTCCCGCGGACAGGGCGGCTTCCTACGAGCAGTACTTC.

The genes are TRBV2 and TRBJ1-6, with TRBD1 matching 9 bases. The CDR3 covers 20 residues. The germline gives CDR1 SNHLY, CDR2 FYNNEI. The junction had 16 bases not matched to a gene; V was cut back by 2 bases and J by 5 bases. As DNA, the CDR3 is TGTGCCAGCAGTGAATCTCGCTTCCTGTGGGGGACAGGGAATAATTCACCCCTCCACTTT. Translated: CASSESRFLWGTGNNSPLHF.